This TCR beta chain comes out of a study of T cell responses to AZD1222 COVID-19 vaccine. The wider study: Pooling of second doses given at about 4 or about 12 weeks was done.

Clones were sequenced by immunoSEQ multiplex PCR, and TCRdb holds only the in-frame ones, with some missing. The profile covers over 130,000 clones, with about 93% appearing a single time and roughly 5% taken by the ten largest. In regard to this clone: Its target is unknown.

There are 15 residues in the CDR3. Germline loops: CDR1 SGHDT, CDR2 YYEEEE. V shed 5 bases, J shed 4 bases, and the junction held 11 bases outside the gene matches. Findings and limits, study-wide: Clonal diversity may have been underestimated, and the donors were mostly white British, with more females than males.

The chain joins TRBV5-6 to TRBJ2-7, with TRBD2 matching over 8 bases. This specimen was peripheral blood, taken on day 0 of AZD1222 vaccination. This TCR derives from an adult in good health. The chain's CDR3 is CASSLSGAPGYEQYF. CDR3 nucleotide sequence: TGTGCCAGCAGTCTTAGCGGGGCACCCGGGTACGAGCAGTACTTC.